The clone carrying this TCR beta chain was found many times. Its specificity is not known. These data are taken from a study of T cells after yellow fever vaccination. TCRdb itself ran the 5' RACE reads through MiXCR, one entry per CDR3 protein. The sample has some 300,000 distinct CDR3 sequences; 7.5% to 9.5% are singletons. Whole-study findings and limits: At under 98% for CD4 and around 91% for CD8, most primary-vaccination clones showed up again after the booster.

Sequences were derived from CD4+ T cells sorted from PBMCs, sampled 5 days after the yellow fever booster vaccination. The clonotype comes from a man aged 18 to 29 who received the YFV17D yellow fever vaccine.

CDR3 protein: CASSLARGSQETQYF. The CDR3 region has the DNA TGTGCCAGCAGTCTAGCTCGGGGGAGCCAAGAGACCCAGTACTTC. V usage is TRBV27 and J usage is TRBJ2-5, with D possibly TRBD2 on 6 matching bases. The CDR3 loop spans 15 amino acids. V was trimmed by 5 bases and J by 1 base, leaving 14 bases between them. Germline V gene sequence: CDR1 MNHEY, CDR2 SMNVEV (reference sequence).